Listed below are T cell receptor beta chains from one sample, sequenced in a study of blood T cell repertoires in COVID-19. Libraries were prepared by immunoSEQ multiplex PCR; TCRdb keeps only in-frame clonotypes and omits some of them. Counted here are about 220,000 clones, around 86% occurring once; the ten biggest clones make up under 4%. Sequencing was done on a sample of PBMCs or T cells enriched from blood (not recorded which). These receptors originate from a woman aged 40 to 49 with acute COVID-19. Both conserved end residues are part of each CDR3. Each record gives: clone size, J gene, D gene, V gene, CDR3 protein, CDR3 DNA. The D gene is left open where the match is weak. Expanded clones are given a class, and other clones once, few, many or no size at all.

- TRBJ2-2 - TRBV5-1 CASSLYTNTGELFF TGCGCCAGCAGCTTGTATACGAACACCGGGGAGCTGTTTTTT
- TRBJ1-5 - TRBV3-1/TRBV3-2 CASSQLRNQPQHF TGTGCCAGCAGCCAATTGAGGAATCAGCCCCAGCATTTT
- TRBJ1-4 TRBD1 TRBV7-9 CASSLDRGYEKLFF TGTGCCAGCAGCTTGGACAGGGGATACGAAAAACTGTTTTTT
once TRBJ2-1 TRBD2 TRBV7-3 CASSLMGSQRGRSYNEQFF TGTGCCAGCAGCTTAATGGGTTCACAGCGGGGCCGATCCTACAATGAGCAGTTCTTC
once TRBJ2-2 TRBD2 TRBV11-2 CASSSGLAGELFF TGTGCCAGCAGCTCCGGACTAGCCGGGGAGCTGTTTTTT
- TRBJ2-5 TRBD2 TRBV7-8 CASSRGGAGTQYF TGTGCCAGCAGCCGGGGGGGGGCCGGGACCCAGTACTTC
- TRBJ1-1 - TRBV7-9 CASSLISGGDEAFF TGTGCCAGCAGCTTAATTTCGGGGGGCGACGAAGCTTTCTTT
- TRBJ2-1 TRBD2 TRBV11-2 CASSSILLAGGLSYNEQFF TGTGCCAGCAGCTCTATATTACTAGCGGGGGGACTCTCCTACAATGAGCAGTTCTTC
- TRBJ2-3 TRBD1 TRBV20-1 CSASLVTGGKDTQYF TGCAGTGCTAGTTTGGTGACAGGGGGTAAAGATACGCAGTATTTT
- TRBJ1-2 - TRBV19 CASSWAAGGGYTF TGTGCCAGTAGTTGGGCCGCCGGGGGAGGCTACACCTTC
- TRBJ1-1 - TRBV11-3 CASSLTDTEAFF TGTGCCAGCAGCTTAACGGACACTGAAGCTTTCTTT
few TRBJ1-1 - TRBV5-8 CASSPDKNTEAFF TGTGCCAGCAGCCCCGACAAGAACACTGAAGCTTTCTTT
- TRBJ1-1 - TRBV7-2 CASSLSLGGTEAFF TGTGCCAGCAGCCTCTCTCTCGGGGGAACTGAAGCTTTCTTT
- TRBJ1-2 - TRBV3-1/TRBV3-2 CASSPPRVNYGYTF TGTGCCAGCAGCCCCCCCAGGGTGAACTATGGCTACACCTTC
- TRBJ1-2 TRBD1 TRBV18 CASSPDRGSVQGYTF TGTGCCAGCTCACCGGACAGGGGTAGTGTTCAGGGCTACACCTTC